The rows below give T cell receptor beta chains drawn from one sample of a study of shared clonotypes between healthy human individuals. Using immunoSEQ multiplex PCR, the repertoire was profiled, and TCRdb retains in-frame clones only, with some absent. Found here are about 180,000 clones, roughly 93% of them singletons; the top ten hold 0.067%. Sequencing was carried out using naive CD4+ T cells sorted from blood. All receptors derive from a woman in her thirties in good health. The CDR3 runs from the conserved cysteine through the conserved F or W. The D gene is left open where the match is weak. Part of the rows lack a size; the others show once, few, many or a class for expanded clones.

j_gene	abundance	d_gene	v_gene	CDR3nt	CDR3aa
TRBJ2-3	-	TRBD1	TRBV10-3	TGTGCCATCAGTCCTTCTACAGGGGGCCACACAGATACGCAGTATTTT	CAISPSTGGHTDTQYF
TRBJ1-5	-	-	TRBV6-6	TGTGCCAGCAGGGAACCGGGAGGCGGAAATCAGCCCCAGCATTTT	CASREPGGGNQPQHF
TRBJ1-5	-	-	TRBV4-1	TGCGCCAGCAGCCAAGACTGGACAGCCTACAATCAGCCCCAGCATTTT	CASSQDWTAYNQPQHF
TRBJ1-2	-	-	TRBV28	TGTGCCAGCAGGATAAACAATTATGAGGGCTACACCTTC	CASRINNYEGYTF
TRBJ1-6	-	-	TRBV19	TGTGCCAGTAAGAACCAGGGCTCTACCCACCTTAATAATTCACCCCTCCACTTT	CASKNQGSTHLNNSPLHF
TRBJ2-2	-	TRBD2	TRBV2	TGTGCCAGCACAGTCCTAGCGGGAGGAGGTAGCGCCGGGGAGCTGTTTTTT	CASTVLAGGGSAGELFF
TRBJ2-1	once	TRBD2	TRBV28	TGTGCCAGCAGTTTTGAGACTAGCGTTACCTACAATGAGCAGTTCTTC	CASSFETSVTYNEQFF
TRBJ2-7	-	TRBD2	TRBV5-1	TGCGCCAGCAGCTGGAGTTTGACTAGCGGCGAGACCTACGAGCAGTACTTC	CASSWSLTSGETYEQYF
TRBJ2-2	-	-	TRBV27	TGTGCCAGCAGTTTAGGCAGGCCGAACACCGGGGAGCTGTTTTTT	CASSLGRPNTGELFF
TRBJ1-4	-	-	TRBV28	TGTGCCAGCAGCCCGGACGGACGCAATGAAAAACTGTTTTTT	CASSPDGRNEKLFF
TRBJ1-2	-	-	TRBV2	TGTGCCAGCAAGAGGAGAGCTAACTATGGCTACACCTTC	CASKRRANYGYTF
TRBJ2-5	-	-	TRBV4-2	TGTGCCAGCAGCCAAGATATGGAGACCCAGTACTTC	CASSQDMETQYF
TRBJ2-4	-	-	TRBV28	TGTGCCAGCAGTTTAGTCCTTTTCCCCGCCAATTTGGGGGCCAAAAACATTCAGTACTTC	CASSLVLFPANLGAKNIQYF
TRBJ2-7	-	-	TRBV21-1	TGTGCCAGCAGCACAAACAGGTTCTACGAGCAGTACTTC	CASSTNRFYEQYF
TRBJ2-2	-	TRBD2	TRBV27	TGTGCCAGCACCTTGCGACGGCGGGAGGGCGCGAACACCGGGGAGCTGTTTTTT	CASTLRRREGANTGELFF
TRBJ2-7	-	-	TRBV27	TGTGCCAGCAGTTCCTACAGCAGCTCCTACGAGCAGTACTTC	CASSSYSSSYEQYF
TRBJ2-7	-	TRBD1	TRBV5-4	TGTGCCAGCAGCCGTGGGACAGGGGGACCCTACGAGCAGTACTTC	CASSRGTGGPYEQYF
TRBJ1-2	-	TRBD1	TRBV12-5	TGTGCTAGTGGTTTGGGGGGACAGGGGCGAGGCTACACCTTC	CASGLGGQGRGYTF
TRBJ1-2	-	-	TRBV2	TGTGCCAGCAGTGGGTTGAACTATGGCTACACCTTC	CASSGLNYGYTF
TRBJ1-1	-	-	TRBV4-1	TGCGCCAGCAGCCAAGAAGAATGGAACACTGAAGCTTTCTTT	CASSQEEWNTEAFF
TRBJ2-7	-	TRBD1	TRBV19	TGTGCCAGTAGTCCCCGACAGGGGTTCTACGAGCAGTACTTC	CASSPRQGFYEQYF
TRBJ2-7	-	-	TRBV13	TGTGCCAGCAGCTTCGGAAGCGAGCAGTACTTC	CASSFGSEQYF
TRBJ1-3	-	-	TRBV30	TGTGCCTGGGGGGGACACTCTGGAAACACCATATATTTT	CAWGGHSGNTIYF
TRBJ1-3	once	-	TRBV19	TGTGCCAGTAGTATAGGGTCTGGACGAAGCTCTGGAAACACCATATATTTT	CASSIGSGRSSGNTIYF
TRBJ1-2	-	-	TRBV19	TGTGCCATATATCGGGTTGGAGGTAACTATGGCTACACCTTC	CAIYRVGGNYGYTF
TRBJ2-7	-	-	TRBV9	TGTGCCAGCAGCGGTTCACGCCCCGGCAGGGGTTACTACGAGCAGTACTTC	CASSGSRPGRGYYEQYF
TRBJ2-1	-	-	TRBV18	TGTGCCAGCTCCGGGCCCTACGGGGCGCACAATGAGCAGTTCTTC	CASSGPYGAHNEQFF
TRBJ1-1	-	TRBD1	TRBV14	TGTGCCAGCAGCCGTGGACAGGACACTGAAGCTTTCTTT	CASSRGQDTEAFF
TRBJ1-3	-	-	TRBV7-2	TGTGCCAGCAGCTTAGCACATCCTTCGTACAGGGTGAGAGGGTCTGGAAACACCATATATTTT	CASSLAHPSYRVRGSGNTIYF
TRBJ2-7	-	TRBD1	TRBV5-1	TGCGCCAGCAGCATGCGACAGGGTAGGGAGCAGTACTTC	CASSMRQGREQYF
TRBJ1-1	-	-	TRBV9	TGTGCCAGCAGCGTAGGGTCGGGGCCGCTGAACGCTTTCTTT	CASSVGSGPLNAFF
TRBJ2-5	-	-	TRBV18	TGTGCCAGCTCACCAGCAGTTGCAGAGACCCAGTACTTC	CASSPAVAETQYF
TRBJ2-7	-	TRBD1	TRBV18	TGTGCCAGCTCATCGAACACAGGGGACGAGCAGTACTTC	CASSSNTGDEQYF